This entry concerns a single T cell receptor (beta chain). A PCR-confirmed or clinician-diagnosed COVID-19 case had contacted exposed participants within 2 weeks of entry. The data were taken from a study of blood T cell repertoires in COVID-19. J lost 4 bases, V lost 5 bases, and 2 bases had no gene match. This CDR3 is built from 13 residues. Assay: immunoSEQ multiplex PCR; the TCRdb copy retains only in-frame clones and omits some. This sample has about 140,000 clones, with 84% found just once. The V and J genes are TRBV12-3 or TRBV12-4 and TRBJ2-7, with 10 bases fitting TRBD2. The sample comprised PBMCs or T cells enriched from blood (not recorded which). The clonotype comes from a woman between 18 and 30 years old who had been exposed to COVID-19. This CDR3 is CASSSGRAYEQYF. For the CDR3, the DNA is TGTGCCAGCAGTAGCGGGAGGGCGTACGAGCAGTACTTC.